This T cell receptor beta chain was sequenced during a study of T-cell memory formation after mild COVID-19. Study findings and constraints: Later expanders leaned CD4+, whereas day 15 to 85 contracting clones were balanced CD4/CD8.

As concerns this clonotype: The target antigen is unknown.

TCRdb processed the 5' RACE reads anew with MiXCR; each CDR3 protein has one entry. The table has hundreds of thousands of distinct CDR3 sequences, about 22% seen once. The sequenced sample consisted of PBMCs or a T cell subset sorted from them (not recorded which). The sequence came from an adult woman who had mild COVID-19 (a few samples of this study predate the infection). Cell type and time point are not known.

This CDR3 is CASSLLIGSTDTQYF. CDR3 DNA: TGTGCCAGCAGCTTATTGATAGGAAGCACAGATACGCAGTATTTT. The V and J genes are TRBV7-9 and TRBJ2-3, with D uncertain. The germline CDR1 and CDR2 sequences are SEHNR and FQNEAQ (reference sequence). The V gene lost 2 bases and the J gene lost 0 bases, with 9 bases spanning the gap. CDR3 size: 15 residues.